This entry describes one T cell receptor (beta chain). As yet, its antigen is unknown. The sample is drawn from a study of T cells in tuberculosis. About the research overall: CD1B tetramers identified T cells specific for mycobacterial lipid GMM. Study outcomes and limitations: Using the GMM-specific repertoire gave 85% to 90% accuracy versus about 64% with motifs.

The germline V gene encodes CDR1 SNHLY and CDR2 FYNNEI. The CDR3 extends over 13 amino acids. Trimming cost V 10 bases and J 8 bases; bases outside gene matches: 10. The method was immunoSEQ multiplex PCR; TCRdb's version includes in-frame clones alone and lacks a portion of them. The sample yields roughly 35,000 clones, around 92% seen once. The TCR sequence derives from a donor aged 5 to 30 with latent tuberculosis or without tuberculosis infection. Some clones in this sample may be carry-over from other donors' samples. Sequenced sample: PBMCs. V gene TRBV2 combines with J gene TRBJ1-4, with 7 bases lining up with TRBD1. In DNA form, the CDR3 reads TGTGCCACCAACCGGGACAGCAGAGAAAAACTGTTTTTT. The encoded protein is CATNRDSREKLFF.